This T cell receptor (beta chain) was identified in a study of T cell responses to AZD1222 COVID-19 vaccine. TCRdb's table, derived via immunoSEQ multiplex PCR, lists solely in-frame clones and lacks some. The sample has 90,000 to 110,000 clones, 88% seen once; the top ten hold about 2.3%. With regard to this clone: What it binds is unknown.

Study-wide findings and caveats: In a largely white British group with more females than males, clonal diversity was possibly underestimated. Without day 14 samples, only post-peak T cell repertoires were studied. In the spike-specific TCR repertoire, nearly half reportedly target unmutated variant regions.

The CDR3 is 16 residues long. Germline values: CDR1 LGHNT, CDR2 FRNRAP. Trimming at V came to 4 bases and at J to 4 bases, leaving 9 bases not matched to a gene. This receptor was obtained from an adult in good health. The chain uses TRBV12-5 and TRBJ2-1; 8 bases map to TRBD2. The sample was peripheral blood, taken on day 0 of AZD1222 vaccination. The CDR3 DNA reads TGTGCTAGTGGTTATGACGGGGGGGCAAAATACAATGAGCAGTTCTTC. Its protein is CASGYDGGAKYNEQFF.